A selection of T cell receptor beta chains follows, all from one sample in a study of graft-versus-host responses after intestinal transplantation. The table came from immunoSEQ multiplex PCR; TCRdb's copy has only in-frame clones and leaves some out. The sample has thousands of clones, under 35% seen once. The sample consisted of alloreactive CD4+ T cells from a mixed lymphocyte reaction culture, taken before intestinal transplant. These receptors originate from a human patient who received an intestinal transplant. CDR3s include the opening cysteine and the closing phenylalanine or tryptophan. A D gene is named only where the DNA matches it firmly. The listing skips clone size in some rows; elsewhere it reads once, few, many or a size class.

size,J,D,V,DNA,CDR3
few,TRBJ2-7,TRBD1,TRBV6-6,TGTGCCAGCAGCCATCAGGGGACAGGCTCGTACGAGCAGTACTTC,CASSHQGTGSYEQYF
few,TRBJ1-4,-,TRBV2,TGTGCCAGGGGGACGAGCGGGACAACTAATGAAAAACTGTTTTTT,CARGTSGTTNEKLFF
-,TRBJ2-7,-,TRBV5-8,TGTGCCAGCAGCCGCTACTTACGGGGGGCCAGAGACGAGCAGTACTTC,CASSRYLRGARDEQYF
few,TRBJ2-1,TRBD2,TRBV7-9,TGTGCCAGCAGCCAAACCCTAGCGGGGGGGTACAATGAGCAGTTCTTC,CASSQTLAGGYNEQFF
-,TRBJ2-4,TRBD1,TRBV5-1,TGCGCCAGCAGCCTCGCCACAGGGGGAGGAAACATTCAGTACTTC,CASSLATGGGNIQYF
-,TRBJ1-4,-,TRBV6-8,TGTGCCACTTCCAGGGGCAGCAAACTGTTTTTT,CATSRGSKLFF
-,TRBJ2-5,-,TRBV18,TGTGCCAGCTCACCGCCCGGGACACGAGAGACCCAGTACTTC,CASSPPGTRETQYF
few,TRBJ2-1,-,TRBV9,TGTGCCAGCAGCGTAGGTGGCAGAAGGAGGGACAATGAGCAGTTCTTC,CASSVGGRRRDNEQFF
few,TRBJ2-7,-,TRBV18,TGTGCCAGCTCACCGATAGGTTGGGCCAGTGCCTACGAGCAGTACTTC,CASSPIGWASAYEQYF
medium-sized,TRBJ2-7,-,TRBV5-4,TGTGCCAGCAGCCTCAGGCGGGGTAGCGGCTCCTACGAGCAGTACTTC,CASSLRRGSGSYEQYF
-,TRBJ2-7,TRBD1,TRBV7-9,TGTGCCAGCAGCTCTGAGGGACAGGGTGTTTACGAGCAGTACTTC,CASSSEGQGVYEQYF
few,TRBJ2-2,TRBD2,TRBV5-1,TGCGCCAGCAGCTTGGAAAGCGGGGCCGGGGAGCTGTTTTTT,CASSLESGAGELFF
few,TRBJ2-1,-,TRBV5-1,TGCGCCAGCAGCTTGGCCGGGACTGGGTTCAATGAGCAGTTCTTC,CASSLAGTGFNEQFF
-,TRBJ1-2,-,TRBV23-1,TGCGCCAGCAGTCAACCAGACAGTTACGACTCCCGCTATGGCTACACCTTC,CASSQPDSYDSRYGYTF
few,TRBJ2-3,TRBD2,TRBV5-1,TGCGCCAGCAGCTTGAGGGGCGGGGGGGCCCTTCGCACAGATACGCAGTATTTT,CASSLRGGGALRTDTQYF
-,TRBJ1-6,-,TRBV6-6,TGTGCCAGCCGTGGGGGGGAGGATTATTCACCCCTCCACTTT,CASRGGEDYSPLHF
few,TRBJ1-5,TRBD1,TRBV2,TGTGCCAGCAGTGCTGACAGGGTCGGTCAGCCCCAGCATTTT,CASSADRVGQPQHF
-,TRBJ1-5,-,TRBV28,TGTGCCAGCAGTTGGAATAGTCGGGGCAATCAGCCCCAGCATTTT,CASSWNSRGNQPQHF
few,TRBJ2-2,-,TRBV28,TGTGCCAGCAGTTTCACGAACACCGGGGAGCTGTTTTTT,CASSFTNTGELFF
-,TRBJ2-3,TRBD2,TRBV6-1,TGTGCCAGCAGTGAAGCGGTGCTAGCGGGGGTTGTTGATACGCAGTATTTT,CASSEAVLAGVVDTQYF
medium-sized,TRBJ2-2,-,TRBV5-4,TGTGCCAGCGGGGGCGCGAACACCGGGGAGCTGTTTTTT,CASGGANTGELFF
-,TRBJ2-1,TRBD2,TRBV4-1,TGCGCCAGCAGCCAAGATAATCAGCGGGACGTCCCCTGGAATGAGCAGTTCTTC,CASSQDNQRDVPWNEQFF
-,TRBJ2-2,-,TRBV28,TGTGCCAGCACTGAGGTACAGGGTTCTGGGGAGCTGTTTTTT,CASTEVQGSGELFF
medium-sized,TRBJ2-2,TRBD2,TRBV9,TGTGCCAGCAGCAAGGGACTACTTAACACCGGGGAGCTGTTTTTT,CASSKGLLNTGELFF
-,TRBJ2-3,TRBD2,TRBV29-1,TGCAGCGTTCCACCGGGACTAGCGGGGCGCACAGATACGCAGTATTTT,CSVPPGLAGRTDTQYF
-,TRBJ2-3,TRBD1,TRBV29-1,TGCAGCGTTGAAGCACCCCCGCGACAGGGACCCACAGATACGCAGTATTTT,CSVEAPPRQGPTDTQYF
large,TRBJ2-7,-,TRBV5-6,TGTGCCAGCAGCTCGGACTACTCTGCTTCGGAGCAGTACTTC,CASSSDYSASEQYF
-,TRBJ2-2,TRBD1,TRBV6-5,TGTGCCAGCTCGGGACAGGGGAACACCGGGGAGCTGTTTTTT,CASSGQGNTGELFF
-,TRBJ2-3,-,TRBV13,TGTGCCAGCAGCCCAAGTACCGGACTATCCGATACGCAGTATTTT,CASSPSTGLSDTQYF
few,TRBJ2-7,-,TRBV6-5,TGTGCCAGCAGTCCTCCGGGCAGGGTATACGAGCAGTACTTC,CASSPPGRVYEQYF
-,TRBJ2-1,TRBD2,TRBV7-3,TGTGCCAGCAGCTTAATAGGGACTAGCGCCTCCAATGAGCAGTTCTTC,CASSLIGTSASNEQFF
-,TRBJ2-7,TRBD1,TRBV19,TGTGCCAGTAGCGACAGGGGGCTCAGCTCCTACGAGCAGTACTTC,CASSDRGLSSYEQYF
-,TRBJ1-1,-,TRBV4-1,TGCGCCAGCAGCCTCCGAGCCGTCCTGAACACTGAAGCTTTCTTT,CASSLRAVLNTEAFF